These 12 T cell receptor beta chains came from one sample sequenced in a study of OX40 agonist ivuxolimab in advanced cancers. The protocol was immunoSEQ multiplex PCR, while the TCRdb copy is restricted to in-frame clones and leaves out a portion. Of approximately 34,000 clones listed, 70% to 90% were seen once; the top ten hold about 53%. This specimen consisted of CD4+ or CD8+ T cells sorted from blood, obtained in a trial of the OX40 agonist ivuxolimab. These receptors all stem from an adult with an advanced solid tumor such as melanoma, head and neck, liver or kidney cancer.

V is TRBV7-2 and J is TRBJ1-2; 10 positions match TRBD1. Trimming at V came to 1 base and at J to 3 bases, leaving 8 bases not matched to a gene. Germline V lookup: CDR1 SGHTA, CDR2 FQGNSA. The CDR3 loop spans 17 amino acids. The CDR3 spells CASSLGAPGQGYYGYTF. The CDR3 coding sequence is TGTGCCAGCAGCTTAGGCGCACCGGGACAGGGGTACTATGGCTACACCTTC.

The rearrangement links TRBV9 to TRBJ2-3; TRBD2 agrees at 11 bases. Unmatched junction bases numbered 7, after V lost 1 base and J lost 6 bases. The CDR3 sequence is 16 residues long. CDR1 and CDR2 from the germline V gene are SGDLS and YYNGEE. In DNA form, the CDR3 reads TGTGCCAGCAGCGTACCTAGCGGGGGGTTACAGGATACGCAGTATTTT. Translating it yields CASSVPSGGLQDTQYF.

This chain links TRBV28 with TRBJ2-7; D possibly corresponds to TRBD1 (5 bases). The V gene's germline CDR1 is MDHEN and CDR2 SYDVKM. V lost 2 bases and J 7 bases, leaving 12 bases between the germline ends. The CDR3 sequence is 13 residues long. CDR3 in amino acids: CASSLAGSEEQYF. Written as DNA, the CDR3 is TGTGCCAGCAGTTTAGCAGGGTCTGAAGAGCAGTACTTC.

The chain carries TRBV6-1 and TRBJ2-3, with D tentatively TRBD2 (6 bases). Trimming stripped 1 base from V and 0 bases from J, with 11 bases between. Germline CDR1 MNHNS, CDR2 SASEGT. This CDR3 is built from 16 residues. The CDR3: CASSEETGTSTDTQYF. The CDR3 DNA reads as TGTGCCAGCAGTGAAGAGACGGGGACTAGCACAGATACGCAGTATTTT.

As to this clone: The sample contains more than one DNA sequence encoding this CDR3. The CDR3 coding sequence is TGTGCCAGCAGTCCGGGGACTAGCGGCTACACAGATACGCAGTATTTT. Its protein is CASSPGTSGYTDTQYF. The rearrangement uses TRBV28 and TRBJ2-3, with 11 bases fitting TRBD2. The CDR3 contains 16 residues. Germline loops: CDR1 MDHEN, CDR2 SYDVKM. J was trimmed by 2 bases and V by 5 bases; bases with no gene match: 6.

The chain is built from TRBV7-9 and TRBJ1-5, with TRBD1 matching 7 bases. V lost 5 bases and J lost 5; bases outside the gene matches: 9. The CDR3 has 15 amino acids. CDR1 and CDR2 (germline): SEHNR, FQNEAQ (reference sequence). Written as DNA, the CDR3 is TGTGCCAGCAGCGCCCCCGGGACAGAGGATCAGCCCCAGCATTTT. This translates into CASSAPGTEDQPQHF.

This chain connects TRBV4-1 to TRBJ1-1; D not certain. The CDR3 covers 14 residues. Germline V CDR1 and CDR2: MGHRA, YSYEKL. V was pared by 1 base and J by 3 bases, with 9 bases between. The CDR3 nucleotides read TGCGCCAGCAGCCAAGCCCCAGGAGACACTGAAGCTTTCTTT. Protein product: CASSQAPGDTEAFF.

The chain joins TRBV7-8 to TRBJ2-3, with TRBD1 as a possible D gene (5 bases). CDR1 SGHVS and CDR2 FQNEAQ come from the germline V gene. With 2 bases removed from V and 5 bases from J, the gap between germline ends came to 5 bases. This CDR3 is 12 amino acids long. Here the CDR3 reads CASSLQGDTQYF. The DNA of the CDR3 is TGTGCCAGCAGCTTACAGGGAGATACGCAGTATTTT. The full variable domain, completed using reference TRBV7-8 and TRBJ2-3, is GAGVSQSPRYKVAKRGQDVALRCDPISGHVSLFWYQQALGQGPEFLTYFQNEAQLDKSGLPSDRFFAERPEGSVSTLKIQRTQQEDSAVYLCASSLQGDTQYFGPGTRLTVL.

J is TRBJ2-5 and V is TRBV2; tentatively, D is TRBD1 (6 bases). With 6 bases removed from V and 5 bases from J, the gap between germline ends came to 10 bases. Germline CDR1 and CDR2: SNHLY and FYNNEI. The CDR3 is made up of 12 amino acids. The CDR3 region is CASRQGLETQYF. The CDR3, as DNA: TGTGCCAGCAGACAGGGTTTGGAGACCCAGTACTTC.

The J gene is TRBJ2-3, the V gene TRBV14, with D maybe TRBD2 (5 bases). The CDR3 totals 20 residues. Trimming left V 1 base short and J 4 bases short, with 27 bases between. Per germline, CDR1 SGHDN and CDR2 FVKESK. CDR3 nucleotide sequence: TGTGCCAGCAGCCAAGTTTCCCCCCTAGCACGACTTCCCCCAGCAGATACGCAGTATTTT. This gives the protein CASSQVSPLARLPPADTQYF.

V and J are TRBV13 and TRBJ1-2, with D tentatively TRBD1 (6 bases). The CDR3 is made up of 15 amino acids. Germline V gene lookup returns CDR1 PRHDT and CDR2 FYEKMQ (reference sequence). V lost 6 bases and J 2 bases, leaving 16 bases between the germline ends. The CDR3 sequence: CASRPQQGGNYGYTF. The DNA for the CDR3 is TGTGCCAGCAGGCCTCAACAGGGTGGGAACTATGGCTACACCTTC.

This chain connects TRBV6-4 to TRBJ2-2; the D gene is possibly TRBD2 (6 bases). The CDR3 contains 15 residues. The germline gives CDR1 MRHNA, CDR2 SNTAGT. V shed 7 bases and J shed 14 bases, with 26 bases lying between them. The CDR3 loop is CASTPRTGLPNYLFF. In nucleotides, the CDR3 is TGTGCCAGCACCCCTAGGACGGGACTCCCCAATTACCTGTTTTTT.